The 19 T cell receptor beta chains presented below share a single source sample, sequenced in a study of CD4 T cells in relation to SARS-CoV-2 and coronaviruses. TCRdb's table, derived via immunoSEQ multiplex PCR, lists solely in-frame clones and lacks some. The top ten clones hold 27% of a sample with around 20,000 clones, roughly 80% of them seen once. No cognate antigen is known for these TCRs. Before the COVID-19 pandemic, during about 2010-2019, CD4+ T cells were taken from unexposed donors. After roughly ten days of culture, CD4+ T cells were isolated. Sequenced material: CD4+ T cells from PBMCs, cultured in vitro. These receptor sequences come from a human donor in good health.

This clone was observed a few times. This chain links TRBV29-1 with TRBJ2-6, with D uncertain. The CDR3 extends over 16 amino acids. The germline V gene has CDR1 SQVTM and CDR2 ANQGSEA. V lost 0 bases to trimming and J lost 0 bases, with 9 bases between them. The CDR3 DNA is TGCAGCGTTGAAGACACCGCCAGCTCTGGGGCCAACGTCCTGACTTTC. It encodes CSVEDTASSGANVLTF.

The chain employs TRBV18 and TRBJ2-3; tentatively, D is TRBD1 (6 bases). V was pared by 3 bases and J by 2 bases, with 21 bases between. Germline V gene data show CDR1 as KGHSH and CDR2 as LQKENI. The CDR3 totals 18 residues. CDR3 protein: CASSPLPGDNSFTDTQYF. The CDR3, as DNA: TGTGCCAGCTCACCTCTTCCTGGGGACAACTCTTTCACAGATACGCAGTATTTT.

The V call is TRBV5-1, the J call TRBJ2-1, with 12 bases identical to TRBD2. Germline CDR1 reads SGHRS; CDR2 reads YFSETQ. This CDR3 region has 15 residues. The V segment lost 0 bases and the J segment 7 bases; nucleotides outside the gene matches: 2. CDR3 loop: CASSLASGRANEQFF. The CDR3 DNA follows: TGCGCCAGCAGCTTGGCTAGCGGGAGGGCTAATGAGCAGTTCTTC.

The chain joins TRBV2 to TRBJ1-6; unclear D gene. Germline V CDR1 and CDR2: SNHLY, FYNNEI. The ends were cut back, 7 bases at V and 5 bases at J, with 15 bases in the middle. CDR3 length equals 15 residues. This CDR3 is CASKVGGSHNSPLHF. CDR3 DNA: TGTGCCAGCAAAGTCGGAGGGTCTCATAATTCACCCCTCCACTTT. Full variable domain (remainder filled in from reference TRBV2 and TRBJ1-6): EPEVTQTPSHQVTQMGQEVILRCVPISNHLYFYWYRQILGQKVEFLVSFYNNEISEKSEIFDDQFSVERPDGSNFTLKIRSTKLEDSAMYFCASKVGGSHNSPLHFGNGTRLTVT.

J is TRBJ1-1 and V is TRBV2; unclear D gene. The CDR3 is 13 amino acids. V lost 4 bases and J 2 bases, leaving 8 bases between the germline ends. Per the germline V gene, CDR1 is SNHLY and CDR2 is FYNNEI. CDR3 nucleotide sequence: TGTGCCAGCAGTGTTCGAGGAAACACTGAAGCTTTCTTT. The encoded protein is CASSVRGNTEAFF.

The chain recombines TRBV20-1 with TRBJ2-5; D perhaps matches TRBD2 (6 bases). V was cut by 3 bases and J by 3 bases, with 14 bases left in between. The germline V gene has CDR1 DFQATT and CDR2 SNEGSKA (reference sequence). The CDR3 totals 14 residues. Here the CDR3 reads CSASPSTRKETQYF. The CDR3 region has the DNA TGCAGTGCTAGTCCATCGACTAGAAAAGAGACCCAGTACTTC.

This clone came up a few times. The genes are TRBV5-1 and TRBJ2-1, with 9 bases matching TRBD2. The CDR3 contains 17 residues. CDR1 and CDR2 (germline): SGHRS, YFSETQ. V lost 4 bases and J lost 6; bases outside the gene matches: 14. In nucleotides, the CDR3 is TGCGCCAGCAGCCCGGCTTTTGCGGGAGGGCCATCCAATGAGCAGTTCTTC. Translation: CASSPAFAGGPSNEQFF.

This chain connects TRBV20-1 to TRBJ1-1; no definite D call. CDR3 length: 9 amino acids. The germline V gene encodes CDR1 DFQATT and CDR2 SNEGSKA (reference sequence). V lost 7 bases and J 11 bases, leaving 11 bases between the germline ends. This CDR3 is CSEPPGAFF. The CDR3 DNA reads TGCAGTGAGCCCCCGGGGGCTTTCTTT.

The rearrangement joins TRBV5-1 to TRBJ2-3; 8 bases are shared with TRBD2. The CDR3 contains 15 residues. The germline gives CDR1 SGHRS, CDR2 YFSETQ. The V gene end was trimmed by 0 bases and the J gene end by 6 bases; junction bases not matched to a gene: 6. The CDR3 DNA reads as TGCGCCAGCAGCTTGGGGGCGGGAGGTTCGGATACGCAGTATTTT. Amino acids: CASSLGAGGSDTQYF.

This clone appeared a single time. This chain joins TRBV24-1 and TRBJ2-3, with D maybe TRBD1 (6 bases). CDR3 length equals 14 residues. Germline CDR1 and CDR2: KGHDR and SFDVKD. Trimming stripped 3 bases from V and 4 bases from J, with 10 bases between. The CDR3 bases are TGTGCCACCAGTGATAACAGGGCGGCAGATACGCAGTATTTT. It specifies CATSDNRAADTQYF.

The chain couples TRBV4-1 to TRBJ1-2, with D tentatively TRBD1 (5 bases). There are 19 residues in the CDR3. The germline V gene has CDR1 MGHRA and CDR2 YSYEKL. The V end was cut by 2 bases, the J end by 9 bases, with 31 bases between. This chain's CDR3 is CASSQRTQGSGGSEPRYTF. CDR3 DNA: TGCGCCAGCAGCCAACGTACCCAGGGTAGTGGCGGATCGGAGCCCCGCTACACCTTC.

The chain is built from TRBV5-5 and TRBJ2-1; D unresolved. The V end lost 2 bases, the J end lost 8 bases, and 5 bases lay between the germline ends. Per germline, CDR1 SGHKS and CDR2 YYEKEE (reference sequence). This CDR3 comprises 11 residues. The CDR3 bases are TGTGCCAGCAGCTTCGTGGATGAGCAGTTCTTC. Translating it yields CASSFVDEQFF.

The chain links TRBV19 to TRBJ2-7; possibly TRBD1 for D (5 bases). The CDR3 length is 12 residues. V was trimmed by 3 bases and J by 7 bases, leaving 10 bases between them. Germline CDR1 reads LNHDA; CDR2 reads SQIVND (reference sequence). The CDR3 DNA sequence: TGTGCCAGTAGTATCATTCAGGGTGAGCAGTACTTC. Translation gives CASSIIQGEQYF.

This clone is medium-sized. The gene calls are TRBV11-3 and TRBJ2-1; TRBD2 might be the D (6 bases). Trimming removed 5 bases at V and 10 bases at J, with 15 bases between. From germline, CDR1 is SGHNT and CDR2 YENEEA. CDR3 length: 13 residues. The CDR3 spells CASSPGLYGEQFF. Here the CDR3 DNA reads TGTGCCAGCAGCCCGGGACTGTATGGCGAGCAGTTCTTC.

The CDR3 bases are TGTGCCAGCAGCATGGGACAGAATACGCAGTATTTT. Protein: CASSMGQNTQYF. The rearrangement uses TRBV11-2 and TRBJ2-3; 7 bases are a match to TRBD1. V lost 5 bases to trimming and J lost 7 bases; unmatched junction nucleotides: 3. The germline V gene has CDR1 SGHAT and CDR2 FQNNGV. The CDR3 is 12 residues long.

The J gene is TRBJ1-2, the V gene TRBV2, with 9 nucleotides matching TRBD1. The CDR3 sequence is 14 residues long. From germline, CDR1 is SNHLY and CDR2 FYNNEI. The V gene end was trimmed by 6 bases and the J gene end by 3 bases; junction bases not matched to a gene: 5. This CDR3 reads CASRERTGDYGYTF. CDR3 in DNA: TGTGCCAGCAGAGAGAGGACAGGGGACTATGGCTACACCTTC.

This clone has only a few counts. V usage is TRBV28 and J usage is TRBJ2-1; 10 bases map to TRBD2. CDR1 and CDR2 from the germline V gene are MDHEN and SYDVKM. V was clipped by 1 base and J by 4 bases; unmatched bases: 4. The CDR3 covers 16 residues. The CDR3 nucleotides are TGTGCCAGCAGTTTATTTGGACTAGCGGCTTACAATGAGCAGTTCTTC. Its protein product is CASSLFGLAAYNEQFF. Full variable domain (outside the CDR3, taken from reference TRBV28 and TRBJ2-1): DVKVTQSSRYLVKRTGEKVFLECVQDMDHENMFWYRQDPGLGLRLIYFSYDVKMKEKGDIPEGYSVSREKKERFSLILESASTNQTSMYLCASSLFGLAAYNEQFFGPGTRLTVL.

The CDR3 DNA is TGCGCCAGCAGCTCCGGCTCTACTAACCAAGAGACCCAGTACTTC. This encodes CASSSGSTNQETQYF. J is TRBJ2-5 and V is TRBV4-1; D is undetermined. Germline loops: CDR1 MGHRA, CDR2 YSYEKL. This CDR3 is 15 amino acids long. Trimming took off 5 bases at V and 0 bases at J, with 13 bases between the two ends.

V gene TRBV6-1 combines with J gene TRBJ2-3, with TRBD1 matching 7 bases. V dropped 3 bases and J dropped 0; count of bases not matched to a gene: 3. This CDR3 has 15 amino acids. Germline assignment: CDR1 MNHNS and CDR2 SASEGT. The CDR3 is CASSEGRGSTDTQYF. The CDR3 nucleotides read TGTGCCAGCAGTGAGGGCAGGGGGAGCACAGATACGCAGTATTTT.